A single sample gave rise to the 10 T cell receptor beta chains below, sequenced in a study of blood T cell repertoires in COVID-19. Some clones are missing from TCRdb's copy, which holds only in-frame ones; the method was immunoSEQ multiplex PCR. The sample records approximately 120,000 clones, roughly 83% being singletons. Sequencing was carried out using peripheral blood. These receptors all come from a woman aged 60 to 75 with acute or convalescent COVID-19.

The chain recombines TRBV3-1 (or the pseudogene TRBV3-2) with TRBJ2-7; 7 positions match TRBD2. V lost 1 base and J lost 6; bases outside the gene matches: 9. Germline V gene sequence: CDR1 LGHDT, CDR2 YNNKEL (reference sequence). The CDR3 runs 15 residues. The DNA of the CDR3 is TGTGCCAGCAGCCAAGGTGGCGGGGGTCTAAGCGAGCAGTACTTC. This sequence encodes CASSQGGGGLSEQYF.

The chain recombines TRBV5-8 with TRBJ1-2; TRBD1 agrees at 7 bases. CDR3 length: 14 residues. Trimming removed 0 bases from V and 7 bases from J; junction bases left unmatched: 6. Looked up from germline, CDR1 is SGHTS and CDR2 is YDEGEE. CDR3 sequence: CASSLGQGGPGYTF. CDR3 DNA: TGTGCCAGCAGCTTGGGCCAAGGGGGCCCTGGCTACACCTTC.

The gene calls are TRBV3-1 (or the pseudogene TRBV3-2) and TRBJ2-1, with 10 bases aligning to TRBD1. The CDR3 has 18 residues. Germline V gene lookup returns CDR1 LGHDT and CDR2 YNNKEL (reference sequence). Trimming removed 3 bases from V and 0 bases from J; junction bases left unmatched: 8. The DNA for the CDR3 is TGTGCCAGCAGCCAGGGACAGGGGTTCCGGAGCTCCTACAATGAGCAGTTCTTC. As protein: CASSQGQGFRSSYNEQFF.

The chain recombines TRBV28 with TRBJ1-1; D is uncertain. The CDR3 covers 12 residues. Germline V gene data show CDR1 as MDHEN and CDR2 as SYDVKM. Trimming removed 6 bases from V and 11 bases from J, with 16 bases in between. The CDR3 region is CASRSPQRRAFF. The CDR3 coding sequence is TGTGCCAGCAGATCCCCTCAGCGGAGGGCTTTCTTT.

The V call is TRBV27, the J call TRBJ1-4, with D possibly being TRBD1 (5 bases). The CDR3 is 13 residues long. CDR1 and CDR2 (germline): MNHEY, SMNVEV (reference sequence). Between the trimmed V and J ends, which lost 2 bases and 5 bases, there was a span of 6 bases. DNA of the CDR3: TGTGCCAGCAGTTTACGGACAAATGAAAAACTGTTTTTT. Its translation is CASSLRTNEKLFF.

This clone was picked up one time. The V gene is TRBV6-5, the J gene TRBJ2-1; D may be TRBD2 (6 bases). CDR1 and CDR2 (germline): MNHEY, SVGAGI. This CDR3 spans 15 amino acids. V was trimmed by 7 bases and J by 5 bases, leaving 18 bases between them. Here the CDR3 reads CASKREGGAHNEQFF. DNA for the CDR3: TGTGCCAGCAAGAGAGAAGGAGGGGCCCACAATGAGCAGTTCTTC.

The rearrangement links TRBV10-3 to TRBJ1-3, with unresolved D. V was shortened by 6 bases and J by 0 bases, with 12 bases between the two germline ends. Germline values: CDR1 ENHRY, CDR2 SYGVKD. The CDR3 is made up of 15 amino acids. The CDR3 DNA sequence: TGTGCCATCAGCGGAACGGGGAGCTCTGGAAACACCATATATTTT. Residues: CAISGTGSSGNTIYF.

This rearrangement joins TRBV5-1 to TRBJ2-2, with TRBD1 as a possible D gene (5 bases). This CDR3 contains 14 residues. Germline V lookup: CDR1 SGHRS, CDR2 YFSETQ. Trimming stripped 4 bases from V and 4 bases from J, with 11 bases between. The CDR3 loop is CASSPTAITGELFF. The CDR3 DNA reads as TGCGCCAGCAGCCCGACAGCCATCACCGGGGAGCTGTTTTTT.

The sample holds one count of this clone. The V and J genes are TRBV4-1 and TRBJ1-3; D might be TRBD1 (6 bases). Trimming stripped 2 bases from V and 1 base from J, with 9 bases between. The CDR3 has 15 amino acids. Germline lookup yields CDR1 MGHRA and CDR2 YSYEKL. Here the CDR3 DNA reads TGCGCCAGCAGCCAAACAGGGATATCTGGAAACACCATATATTTT. It translates to CASSQTGISGNTIYF.

The chain has TRBV18 and TRBJ2-1; a possible D gene is TRBD2 (5 bases). The CDR3 loop spans 13 amino acids. Trimming shortened V by 2 bases and J by 9 bases, and 11 bases separated the two germline ends. Germline-derived CDR1 and CDR2 are KGHSH and LQKENI. The CDR3 nucleotides read TGTGCCAGCTCACCAGGGCTAGAGGGTGAGCAGTTCTTC. Its protein is CASSPGLEGEQFF.